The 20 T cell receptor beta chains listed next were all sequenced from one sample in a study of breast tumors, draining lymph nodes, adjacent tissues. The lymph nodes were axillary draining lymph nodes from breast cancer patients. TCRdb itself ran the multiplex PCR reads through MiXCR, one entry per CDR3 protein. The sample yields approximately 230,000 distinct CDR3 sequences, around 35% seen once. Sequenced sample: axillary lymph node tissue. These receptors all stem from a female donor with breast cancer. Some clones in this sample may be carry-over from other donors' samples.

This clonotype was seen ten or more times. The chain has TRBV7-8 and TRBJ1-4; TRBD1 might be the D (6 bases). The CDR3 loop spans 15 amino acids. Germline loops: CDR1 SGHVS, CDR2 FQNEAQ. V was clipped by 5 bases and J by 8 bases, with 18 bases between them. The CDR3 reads CASSVSTGNREKLFF. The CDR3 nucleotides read TGTGCCAGCAGCGTATCAACAGGGAATCGGGAAAAACTGTTTTTT. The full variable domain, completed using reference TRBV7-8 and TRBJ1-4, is GAGVSQSPRYKVAKRGQDVALRCDPISGHVSLFWYQQALGQGPEFLTYFQNEAQLDKSGLPSDRFFAERPEGSVSTLKIQRTQQEDSAVYLCASSVSTGNREKLFFGSGTQLSVL.

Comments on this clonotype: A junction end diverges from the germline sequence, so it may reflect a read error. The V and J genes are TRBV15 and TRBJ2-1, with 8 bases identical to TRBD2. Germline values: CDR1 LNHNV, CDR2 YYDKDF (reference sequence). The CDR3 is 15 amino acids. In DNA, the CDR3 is TGTGCCACTCGCGGACTAGCCGAGATCTACACTGAGCAGTTCTTC. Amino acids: CATRGLAEIYTEQFF.

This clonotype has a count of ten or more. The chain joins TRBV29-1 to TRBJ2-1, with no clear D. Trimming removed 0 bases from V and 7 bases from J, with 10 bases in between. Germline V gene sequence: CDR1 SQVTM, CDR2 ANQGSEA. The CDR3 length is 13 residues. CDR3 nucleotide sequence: TGCAGCGTTGAAGAGAACTTTCTGAATGAGCAGTTCTTC. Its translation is CSVEENFLNEQFF.

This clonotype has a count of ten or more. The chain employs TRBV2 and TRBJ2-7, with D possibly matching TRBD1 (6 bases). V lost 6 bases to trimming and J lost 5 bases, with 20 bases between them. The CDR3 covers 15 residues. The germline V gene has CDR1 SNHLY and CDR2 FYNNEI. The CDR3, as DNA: TGTGCCAGCAGCGGACAGCTTGTGAGGGTGGACGAGCAGTACTTC. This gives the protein CASSGQLVRVDEQYF. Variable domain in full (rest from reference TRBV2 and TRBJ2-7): EPEVTQTPSHQVTQMGQEVILRCVPISNHLYFYWYRQILGQKVEFLVSFYNNEISEKSEIFDDQFSVERPDGSNFTLKIRSTKLEDSAMYFCASSGQLVRVDEQYFGPGTRLTVT.

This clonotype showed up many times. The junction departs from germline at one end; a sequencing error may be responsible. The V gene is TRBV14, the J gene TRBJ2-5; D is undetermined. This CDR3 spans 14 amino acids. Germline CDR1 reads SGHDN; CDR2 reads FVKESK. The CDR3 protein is CASSQNLAGETQSF. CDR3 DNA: TGTGCCAGCAGCCAAAACCTTGCAGGAGAGACCCAGTCCTTC. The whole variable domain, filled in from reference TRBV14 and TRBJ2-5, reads EAGVTQFPSHSVIEKGQTVTLRCDPISGHDNLYWYRRVMGKEIKFLLHFVKESKQDESGMPNNRFLAERTGGTYSTLKVQPAELEDSGVYFCASSQNLAGETQSFGPGTRLLVL.

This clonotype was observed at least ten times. The CDR3 sequence: CASSYRQGVYEQYF. The CDR3 DNA reads TGTGCCAGCAGTTACCGACAGGGGGTCTACGAGCAGTACTTC. V gene TRBV6-5 combines with J gene TRBJ2-7; the match to TRBD1 covers 9 bases. Germline assignment: CDR1 MNHEY and CDR2 SVGAGI. V lost 2 bases and J lost 3; bases outside the gene matches: 2. The CDR3 runs 14 residues.

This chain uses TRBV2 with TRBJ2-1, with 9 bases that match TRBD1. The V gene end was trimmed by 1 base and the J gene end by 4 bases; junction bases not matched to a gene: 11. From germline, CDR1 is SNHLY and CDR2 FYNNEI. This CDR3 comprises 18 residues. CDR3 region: CASSEVPGQGRSYNEQFF. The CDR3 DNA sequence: TGTGCCAGCAGTGAAGTACCCGGACAGGGGCGATCTTACAATGAGCAGTTCTTC.

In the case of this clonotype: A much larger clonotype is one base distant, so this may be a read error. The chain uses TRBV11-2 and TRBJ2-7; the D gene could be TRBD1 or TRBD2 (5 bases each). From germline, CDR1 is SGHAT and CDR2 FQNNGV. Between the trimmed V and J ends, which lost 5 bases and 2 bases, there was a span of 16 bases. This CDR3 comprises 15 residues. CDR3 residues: CASSAPRDRTYEQYF. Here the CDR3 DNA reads TGTGCCAGCAGCGCCCCCCGGGACCGTACCTACGAGCAGTACTTC.

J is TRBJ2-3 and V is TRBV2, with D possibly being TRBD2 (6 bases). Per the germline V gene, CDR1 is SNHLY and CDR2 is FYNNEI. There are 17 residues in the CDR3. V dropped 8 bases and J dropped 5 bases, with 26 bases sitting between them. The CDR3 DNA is TGTGCCAGCGGGGGGACCAGCGGCCGCCCGGGGCTAGATACGCAGTATTTT. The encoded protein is CASGGTSGRPGLDTQYF.

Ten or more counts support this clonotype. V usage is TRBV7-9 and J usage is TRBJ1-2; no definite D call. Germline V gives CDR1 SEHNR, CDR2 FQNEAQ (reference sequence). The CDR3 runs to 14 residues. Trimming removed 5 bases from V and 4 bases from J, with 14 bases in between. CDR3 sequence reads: CASSPANGPYGYTF. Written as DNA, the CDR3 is TGTGCCAGCAGCCCGGCGAATGGTCCCTATGGCTACACCTTC.

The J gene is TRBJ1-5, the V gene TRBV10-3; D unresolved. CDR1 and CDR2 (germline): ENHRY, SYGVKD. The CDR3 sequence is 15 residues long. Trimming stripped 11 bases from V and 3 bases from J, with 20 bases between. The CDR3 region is CASYYSVAFNQPQHF. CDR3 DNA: TGTGCCTCCTATTATAGCGTAGCATTCAATCAGCCCCAGCATTTT.

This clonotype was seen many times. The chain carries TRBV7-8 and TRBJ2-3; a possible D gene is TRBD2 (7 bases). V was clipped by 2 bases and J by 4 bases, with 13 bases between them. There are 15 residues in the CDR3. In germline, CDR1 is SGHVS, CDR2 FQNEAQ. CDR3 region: CASSLRGAGADTQYF. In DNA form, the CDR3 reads TGTGCCAGCAGCTTACGGGGGGCTGGGGCAGATACGCAGTATTTT.

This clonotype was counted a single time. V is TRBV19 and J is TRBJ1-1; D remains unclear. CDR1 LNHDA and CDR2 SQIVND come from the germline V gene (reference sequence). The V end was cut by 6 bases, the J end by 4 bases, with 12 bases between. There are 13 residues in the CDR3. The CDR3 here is CASSLGTRTEAFF. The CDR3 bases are TGTGCCAGTAGCCTAGGCACTCGCACTGAAGCTTTCTTT.

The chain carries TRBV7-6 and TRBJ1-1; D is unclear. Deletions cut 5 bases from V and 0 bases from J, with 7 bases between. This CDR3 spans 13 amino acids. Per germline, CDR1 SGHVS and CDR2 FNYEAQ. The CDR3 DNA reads TGTGCCAGCAGCCCTACCATGAACACTGAAGCTTTCTTT. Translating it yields CASSPTMNTEAFF.

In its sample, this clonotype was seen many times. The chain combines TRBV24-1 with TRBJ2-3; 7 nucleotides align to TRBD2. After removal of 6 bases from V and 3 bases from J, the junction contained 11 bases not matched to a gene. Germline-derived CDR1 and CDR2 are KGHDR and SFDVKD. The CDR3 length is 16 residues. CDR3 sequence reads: CATSQSGAGKTDTQYF. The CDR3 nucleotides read TGTGCCACCAGTCAAAGCGGGGCAGGAAAAACAGATACGCAGTATTTT.

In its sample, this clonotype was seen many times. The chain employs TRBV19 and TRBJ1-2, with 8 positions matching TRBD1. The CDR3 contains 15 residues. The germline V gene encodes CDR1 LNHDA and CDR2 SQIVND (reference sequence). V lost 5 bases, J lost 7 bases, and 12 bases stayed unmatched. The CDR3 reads CASSFTGTGPFGYTF. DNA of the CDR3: TGTGCCAGTAGTTTTACCGGGACAGGACCATTTGGCTACACCTTC.

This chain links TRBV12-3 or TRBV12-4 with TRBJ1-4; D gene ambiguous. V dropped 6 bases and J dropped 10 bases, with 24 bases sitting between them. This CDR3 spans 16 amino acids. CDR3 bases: TGTGCCAGCAGCCTCGGACTAGCGGGAGGCGACGGAAAACTGTTTTTT. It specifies CASSLGLAGGDGKLFF.

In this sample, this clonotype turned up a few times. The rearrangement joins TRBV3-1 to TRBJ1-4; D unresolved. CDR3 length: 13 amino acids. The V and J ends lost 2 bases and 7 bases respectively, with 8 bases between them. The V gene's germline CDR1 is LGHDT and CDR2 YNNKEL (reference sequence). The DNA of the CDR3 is TGTGCCAGCAGCCAACCCGGGAGTGAAAAACTGTTTTTT. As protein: CASSQPGSEKLFF.

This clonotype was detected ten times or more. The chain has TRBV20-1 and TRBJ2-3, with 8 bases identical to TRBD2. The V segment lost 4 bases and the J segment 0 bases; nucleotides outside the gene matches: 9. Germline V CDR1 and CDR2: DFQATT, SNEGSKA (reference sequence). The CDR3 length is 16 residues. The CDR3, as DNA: TGCAGTGCTATCTTAGCGGGACTCCTTAGCACAGATACGCAGTATTTT. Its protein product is CSAILAGLLSTDTQYF.

Written as DNA, the CDR3 is TGTGCCAGCAGCCAAGATCGTTCTGGGGGCCTTAGGTATGGCTACACCTTC. Its protein product is CASSQDRSGGLRYGYTF. The V call is TRBV3-1, the J call TRBJ1-2; D might be TRBD1 (6 bases). This CDR3 spans 17 amino acids. With 0 bases removed from V and 5 bases from J, the gap between germline ends came to 19 bases. Germline assignment: CDR1 LGHDT and CDR2 YNNKEL (reference sequence).